Ten or more counts support the clone carrying this TCR beta chain. The entry originates in a study of T cells after yellow fever vaccination. Whole-study results and caveats: The CD4 and CD8 compartments had a small share of their clonotypes in common. The study re-detected most primary-vaccination clones after the booster (roughly 95% CD4, almost 90% CD8). On day 0, almost all vaccine-responding clonotypes were undetectable in sorted memory subsets.

TCRdb re-called the 5' RACE reads through MiXCR, storing one row per CDR3 protein. The sample has tens of thousands of distinct CDR3 sequences; roughly 3.3% are singletons. Germline V gene sequence: CDR1 SNHLY, CDR2 FYNNEI. Trimming pared 2 bases from V and 4 bases from J, leaving 12 bases between. The CDR3 runs 15 residues. V and J are TRBV2 and TRBJ1-3; D may be TRBD1 (5 bases). The source of this sequence is a young man who received the YFV17D yellow fever vaccine. Source: PBMCs, either bulk or a sorted T-cell subset (CD4+, CD8+, memory, or dextramer-sorted; not recorded which), taken roughly 47 days after the first yellow fever vaccination. The CDR3 sequence is CASSERGTSGNTIYF. The CDR3 DNA is TGTGCCAGCAGTGAAAGGGGAACTTCAGGAAACACCATATATTTT.